This TCR beta chain was identified during a study of blood T cell repertoires in COVID-19. TCRdb's table, derived via immunoSEQ multiplex PCR, lists solely in-frame clones and lacks some. The table records more than 350,000 clones, 75% to 90% of them present only once. Losses at the gene ends were 0 bases for V and 13 bases for J; bases not matched to a gene: 7. Germline V CDR1 and CDR2: MNHEY, SVGAGI. This CDR3 contains 15 residues. Enrollees, roughly 18 to 90 years old, lived in approximately 25 US areas. Sequenced material: PBMCs or T cells enriched from blood (not recorded which). This chain links TRBV6-5 with TRBJ2-1; 12 bases fit TRBD2. This receptor was taken from a man younger than 35 who had recovered from COVID-19. The CDR3 region has the DNA TGTGCCAGCAGTTACTCGCTAGCGGGAGGGCCCGGTCAGTTCTTC. This gives the protein CASSYSLAGGPGQFF.